Listed below are T cell receptor beta chains from one sample, sequenced in a study of CD8+ T cells in alopecia areata. The repertoire was sequenced with immunoSEQ multiplex PCR; TCRdb's copy has only in-frame clones and lacks some. The table shows nearly 95,000 clones, with about three quarters occurring only once. Sequencing used CD8+ T cells sorted from blood, obtained at approximately week 42, from a patient treated with tofacitinib. These receptors were obtained from a human donor with alopecia areata. Both conserved end residues are part of each CDR3. The order of the fields is J gene, V gene, clone size, D gene, CDR3 DNA, CDR3 protein. D genes are given only for firm matches. Not every row has a clone size; where given, it reads once, few, many or a size class.

TRBJ2-1,TRBV4-1,NA,NA,TGCGCCAGCAGCCCCAGGGGAGAGGATGAGCAGTTCTTC,CASSPRGEDEQFF
TRBJ2-3,TRBV9,large,NA,TGTGCCAGCAAGGGTACAGGGAGTACAGATACGCAGTATTTT,CASKGTGSTDTQYF
TRBJ2-5,TRBV14,few,TRBD2,TGTGCCAGCAGCCAAGAGGCGAGACTAGCGGGGCCGCGAGAGACCCAGTACTTC,CASSQEARLAGPRETQYF
TRBJ1-1,TRBV19,few,NA,TGTGCCAGTAAACCTCCGGGTGCAAACACTGAAGCTTTCTTT,CASKPPGANTEAFF
TRBJ2-2,TRBV5-6,once,NA,TGTGCCAGCAGCCACACCTCGACCGGGGAGCTGTTTTTT,CASSHTSTGELFF
TRBJ1-2,TRBV29-1,NA,NA,TGCAGCGTTGAAATTGGGGGCCGTTATGGCTACACCTTC,CSVEIGGRYGYTF
TRBJ2-3,TRBV9,NA,TRBD2,TGTGCCAGCACCGCCGGGACTAGCGGGGATTCCACAGATACGCAGTATTTT,CASTAGTSGDSTDTQYF
TRBJ1-5,TRBV10-3,few,TRBD1,TGTGCCATCAGTGAGGGGGCAGGGGGAGAGCCCCAGCATTTT,CAISEGAGGEPQHF
TRBJ1-6,TRBV5-4,NA,TRBD1,TGTGCCAGCAGCTTGGACAGGGGAAATTCACCCCTCCACTTT,CASSLDRGNSPLHF
TRBJ1-5,TRBV6-1,few,TRBD1,TGTGCCAGCAGTGGCAAGGGGGCTAGTCTTATGGGCAATCAGCCCCAGCATTTT,CASSGKGASLMGNQPQHF
TRBJ1-5,TRBV6-5,few,NA,TGTGCCAGCAGTTACAGACAGGATAGCAATCAGCCCCAGCATTTT,CASSYRQDSNQPQHF
TRBJ2-2,TRBV7-8,few,NA,TGTGCCAGCAGCTCCGCCCCAGGGTCGAACACCGGGGAGCTGTTTTTT,CASSSAPGSNTGELFF
TRBJ2-7,TRBV27,NA,TRBD1,TGTGCCAGCAGTTTATGGGACAGGGTCGACGAGCAGTACTTC,CASSLWDRVDEQYF
TRBJ2-1,TRBV9,NA,TRBD2,TGTGCCAGCAGCCCACGACTAGCGGGGGCCCACAATGAGCAGTTCTTC,CASSPRLAGAHNEQFF
TRBJ2-3,TRBV29-1,NA,NA,TGCAGCGCCGTGGGGGGGGCTAGCGGCCGGGATACGCAGTATTTT,CSAVGGASGRDTQYF
TRBJ2-3,TRBV4-2,once,TRBD2,TGTGCCAGCAGCCCCCTACTTTTAGCGGGGGGAGGTTCAGATACGCAGTATTTT,CASSPLLLAGGGSDTQYF
TRBJ1-2,TRBV2,NA,TRBD1,TGTGCCACCGGGACAGTCCTCTATGGCTACACCTTC,CATGTVLYGYTF
TRBJ1-6,TRBV7-2,NA,NA,TGTGCCAGCAGCAGCCCGGCTTCAAATTCACCCCTCCACTTT,CASSSPASNSPLHF
TRBJ1-2,TRBV27,NA,NA,TGTGCCAGCAGTTTATCCCCAGGCTTGGGGGATGGCTACACCTTC,CASSLSPGLGDGYTF
TRBJ2-7,TRBV29-1,once,NA,TGCAGCGTTCAGGGCTACGAGCAGTACTTC,CSVQGYEQYF
TRBJ2-1,TRBV10-2,NA,NA,TGCGCCAGCAGTGATCCCAGGGATGAGCAGTTCTTC,CASSDPRDEQFF
TRBJ2-7,TRBV30,NA,NA,TGTGCTCACCGGGACAAGAGCTCCTACGAGCAGTACTTC,CAHRDKSSYEQYF
TRBJ1-4,TRBV4-1,NA,NA,TGCGCCAGCAGCCAAGATGACGGTCTTCCGTTAAAACTGTTTTTT,CASSQDDGLPLKLFF
TRBJ1-2,TRBV5-6,NA,NA,TGTGCCAGCAGCTTTGGGTATGGCTACACCTTC,CASSFGYGYTF
TRBJ2-1,TRBV19,NA,TRBD2,TGTGCCAGTAGTTCGCGGGGGGCGGGTAATGAGCAGTTCTTC,CASSSRGAGNEQFF
TRBJ2-7,TRBV30,NA,TRBD2,TGTGCCTGGACCTATTCTAGCGGAGAGACCTCCTACGAGCAGTACTTC,CAWTYSSGETSYEQYF
TRBJ1-1,TRBV13,NA,TRBD1,TGTGCCAGCAGCTCCCAAGGGGGCCGGAGCACTGAAGCTTTCTTT,CASSSQGGRSTEAFF
TRBJ1-1,TRBV27,NA,TRBD1,TGTGCCAGCTCCGACAGGGGGAACACTGAAGCTTTCTTT,CASSDRGNTEAFF
TRBJ2-3,TRBV7-8,NA,TRBD2,TGTGCCAGCAGCTTCCGACTAGCGGGGCTCACAGATACGCAGTATTTT,CASSFRLAGLTDTQYF
TRBJ2-1,TRBV9,NA,TRBD2,TGTGCCAGCAGCGTAGACCCGGGGGGAGACTGGGATGAGCAGTTCTTC,CASSVDPGGDWDEQFF
TRBJ1-5,TRBV13,NA,NA,TGTGCCAGCAGCTTAGGTACGGGGAATCAGCCCCAGCATTTT,CASSLGTGNQPQHF
TRBJ2-3,TRBV11-2,NA,NA,TGTGCCAGCAGCTTAGCCGGACGGGGCACAGATACGCAGTATTTT,CASSLAGRGTDTQYF
TRBJ2-7,TRBV6-5,NA,NA,TGTGCCAGCAGTCCATTAGATGGGGGGCGCGAGCAGTACTTC,CASSPLDGGREQYF
TRBJ1-4,TRBV4-1,NA,NA,TGCGCCAGCAGCCAAGATGATTACAGTTCTAGTGAAAAACTGTTTTTT,CASSQDDYSSSEKLFF
TRBJ2-3,TRBV9,NA,NA,TGTGCCAGCAGCGACTCCCATACGCAGTATTTT,CASSDSHTQYF
TRBJ2-7,TRBV7-2,NA,NA,TGTGCCAGCAGCTCAACAGGGTGGGAACTCTACGAGCAGTACTTC,CASSSTGWELYEQYF
TRBJ1-5,TRBV2,few,NA,TGTGCCAGCAGTGAAATAGGGTTCCGCAATCAGCCCCAGCATTTT,CASSEIGFRNQPQHF
TRBJ2-1,TRBV27,once,TRBD2,TGTGCCAGCAGTCTCAGACTAGCGGGGGATCCTTACAATGAGCAGTTCTTC,CASSLRLAGDPYNEQFF
TRBJ2-1,TRBV5-6,NA,NA,TGTGCCAGCAGCTTAATTACAGGTATCCATGAGCAGTTCTTC,CASSLITGIHEQFF
TRBJ2-1,TRBV6-1,NA,NA,TGTGCCAGCTTCGACCGTGGAGGGATGAATGAGCAGTTCTTC,CASFDRGGMNEQFF
TRBJ2-3,TRBV11-2,once,NA,TGTGCCAGCAGCTTATTGAGGGGCGATGCAGATACGCAGTATTTT,CASSLLRGDADTQYF
TRBJ2-5,TRBV2,NA,NA,TGTGCCAGCAGTGCAGGGGCGGGGGAGACCCAGTACTTC,CASSAGAGETQYF
TRBJ1-6,TRBV19,NA,TRBD1,TGTGCCAGTAGTATGACAGGGAAGAATTCACCCCTCCACTTT,CASSMTGKNSPLHF
TRBJ1-2,TRBV5-4,NA,NA,TGTGCCAGCAGCTTGGATCAGGGGCAGGAGGGCTACACCTTC,CASSLDQGQEGYTF
TRBJ2-7,TRBV7-9,once,NA,TGTGCCAGCAGTCGGGGTGATGCCTACGAGCAGTACTTC,CASSRGDAYEQYF
TRBJ1-5,TRBV19,NA,NA,TGTGCCAGTAGTATAGCAGGGACAAGCAATCAGCCCCAGCATTTT,CASSIAGTSNQPQHF